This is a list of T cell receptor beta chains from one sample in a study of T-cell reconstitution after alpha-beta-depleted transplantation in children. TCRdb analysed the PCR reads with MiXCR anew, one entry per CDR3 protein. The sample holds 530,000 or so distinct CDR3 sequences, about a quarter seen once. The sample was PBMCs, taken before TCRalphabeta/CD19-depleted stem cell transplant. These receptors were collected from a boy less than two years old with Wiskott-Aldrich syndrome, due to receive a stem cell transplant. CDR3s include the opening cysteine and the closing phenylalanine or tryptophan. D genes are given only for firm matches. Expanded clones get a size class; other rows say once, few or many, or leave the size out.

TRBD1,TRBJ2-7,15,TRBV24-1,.,CATSAGSTGRYEQYF,TGTGCCACCAGTGCAGGATCGACAGGGCGCTACGAGCAGTACTTC
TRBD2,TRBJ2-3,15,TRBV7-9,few,CASSHLAGASDTQYF,TGTGCCAGCAGCCATCTCGCGGGAGCTTCAGATACGCAGTATTTT
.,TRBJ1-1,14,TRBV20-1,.,CSARRDQGWTEAFF,TGCAGTGCTAGGAGAGACCAGGGATGGACTGAAGCTTTCTTT
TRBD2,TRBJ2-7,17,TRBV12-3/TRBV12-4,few,CASSPNWSGGFSYEQYF,TGTGCCAGCAGCCCGAACTGGAGCGGGGGTTTTTCCTACGAGCAGTACTTC
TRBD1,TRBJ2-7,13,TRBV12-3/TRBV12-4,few,CASSSQGQGLQYF,TGTGCCAGCAGTAGTCAAGGACAGGGCCTCCAGTACTTC
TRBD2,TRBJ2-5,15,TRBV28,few,CASSLRGLAGETQYF,TGTGCCAGCAGTTTGAGGGGACTAGCGGGAGAGACCCAGTACTTC
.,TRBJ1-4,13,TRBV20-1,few,CSAAHSLGEKLFF,TGCAGTGCTGCCCATTCCCTAGGAGAAAAACTGTTTTTT
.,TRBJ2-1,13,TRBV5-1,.,CASSLEGGWEQFF,TGCGCCAGCAGCTTGGAAGGCGGTTGGGAGCAGTTCTTC
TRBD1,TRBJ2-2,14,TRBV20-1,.,CSASGTANTGELFF,TGCAGTGCTTCCGGGACAGCGAACACCGGGGAGCTGTTTTTT
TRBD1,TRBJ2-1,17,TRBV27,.,CASSSSSPGQAVDEQFF,TGTGCCAGCAGTTCTTCCTCCCCGGGACAGGCAGTAGATGAGCAGTTCTTC
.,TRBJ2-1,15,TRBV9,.,CASSNLGVGYNEQFF,TGTGCCAGCAGCAACCTCGGGGTAGGTTACAATGAGCAGTTCTTC
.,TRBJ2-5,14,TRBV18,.,CASSPAEVRETQYF,TGTGCCAGCTCACCAGCGGAGGTCCGGGAGACCCAGTACTTC
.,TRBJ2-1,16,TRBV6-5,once,CASSYSGQIFNNEQFF,TGTGCCAGCAGTTACTCAGGACAGATCTTCAACAATGAGCAGTTCTTC
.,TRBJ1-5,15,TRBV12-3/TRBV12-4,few,CASSLVGATGQPQHF,TGTGCCAGCAGTTTAGTAGGGGCGACCGGGCAGCCCCAGCATTTT
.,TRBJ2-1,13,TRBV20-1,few,CSARPPSGDEQFF,TGCAGTGCTAGGCCCCCAAGCGGAGATGAGCAGTTCTTC
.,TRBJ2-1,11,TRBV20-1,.,CSARVLLGQFF,TGCAGTGCTAGAGTCCTACTTGGGCAGTTCTTC
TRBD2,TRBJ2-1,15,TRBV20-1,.,CSASTSGRFRGEQFF,TGCAGTGCTTCGACTAGCGGGAGATTTAGGGGTGAGCAGTTCTTC
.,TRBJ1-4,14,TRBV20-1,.,CSATGSATNEKLFF,TGCAGTGCTACAGGGTCAGCAACTAATGAAAAACTGTTTTTT
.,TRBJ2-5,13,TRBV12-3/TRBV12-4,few,CASSLSSYLAQYF,TGTGCCAGCAGTTTGTCAAGTTATTTAGCCCAGTACTTC
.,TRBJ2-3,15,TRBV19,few,CASSLRTGYTDTQYF,TGTGCCAGTAGTCTACGGACTGGATACACAGATACGCAGTATTTT
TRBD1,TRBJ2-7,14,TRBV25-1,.,CATSRQGPPYEQYF,TGTGCCACCTCTCGACAGGGGCCCCCCTACGAGCAGTACTTC
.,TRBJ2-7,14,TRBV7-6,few,CASSLVATNYEQYF,TGTGCCAGCAGCTTAGTCGCCACCAACTACGAGCAGTACTTC
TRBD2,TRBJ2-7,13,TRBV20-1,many,CSGASGRAGEQYF,TGCAGTGGAGCTAGCGGGAGGGCGGGGGAGCAGTACTTC
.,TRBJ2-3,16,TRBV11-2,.,CASSLRRDSGTDTQYF,TGTGCCAGCAGCTTAAGGCGGGATTCTGGCACAGATACGCAGTATTTT
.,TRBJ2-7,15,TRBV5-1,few,CASSLVAGRTYEQYF,TGCGCCAGCAGCTTGGTGGCGGGACGGACCTACGAGCAGTACTTC
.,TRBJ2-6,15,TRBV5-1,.,CASRRGGLEANVLTF,TGCGCCAGCAGGCGTGGAGGGCTAGAGGCCAACGTCCTGACTTTC